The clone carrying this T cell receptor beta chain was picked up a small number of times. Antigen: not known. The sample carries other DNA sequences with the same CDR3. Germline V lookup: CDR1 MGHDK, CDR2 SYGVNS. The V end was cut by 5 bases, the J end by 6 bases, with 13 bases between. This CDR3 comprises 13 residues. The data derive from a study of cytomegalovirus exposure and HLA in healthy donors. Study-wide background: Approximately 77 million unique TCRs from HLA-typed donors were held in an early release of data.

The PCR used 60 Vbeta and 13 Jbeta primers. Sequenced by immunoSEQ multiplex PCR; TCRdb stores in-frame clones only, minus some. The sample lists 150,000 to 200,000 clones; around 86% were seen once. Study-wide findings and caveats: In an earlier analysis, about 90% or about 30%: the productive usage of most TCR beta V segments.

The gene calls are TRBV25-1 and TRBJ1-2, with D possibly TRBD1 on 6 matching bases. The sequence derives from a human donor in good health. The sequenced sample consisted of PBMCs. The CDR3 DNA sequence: TGTGCCAGCAGTACGGGGGGCTCGGATGGCTACACCTTC. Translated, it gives CASSTGGSDGYTF.